This TCR beta chain comes out of a study of identical twins. One entry per CDR3 protein results from TCRdb running MiXCR on the 5' RACE reads. The table lists roughly 690,000 distinct CDR3 sequences, approximately 6% of them singletons, with roughly 1.8% in the top ten. There are 14 residues in the CDR3. The germline V and J ends were trimmed by 3 bases and 11 bases, with 17 bases remaining between them. The germline CDR1 and CDR2 sequences are LNHDA and SQIVND (reference sequence). This chain uses TRBV19 with TRBJ2-1; weak D call: TRBD1 (6 bases). This TCR derives from a man in his late teens or twenties in good health. Sequencing used naive T cells sorted from blood. The CDR3 loop is CASSMGAKGSQQFF. CDR3 bases: TGTGCCAGTAGTATGGGGGCCAAGGGTAGCCAGCAGTTCTTC.